This TCR beta chain was retrieved from a study of post-analysis software for immune sequencing data. About the research overall: Courses of disease covered relapsing-remitting, secondary progressive and progressive-relapsing multiple sclerosis. Study-wide findings and caveats: Four or five TRBV segments occurring more often in patients than controls included TRBV5-6, TRBV5-1 and TRBV20-1.

Unique molecular identifiers featured in each of the TCR beta cDNA libraries. TCRdb used MiXCR to reprocess the PCR reads, holding one entry per CDR3 protein. This table holds roughly 800,000 distinct CDR3 sequences, roughly 27% found once. The CDR3 sequence is 14 residues long. V trimming: 3 bases; J trimming: 0 bases; junction bases outside the gene matches: 4. The V gene's germline CDR1 is DFQATT and CDR2 SNEGSKA (reference sequence). To note about this clonotype: Its antigen remains unknown.

This chain links TRBV20-1 with TRBJ2-7, with TRBD1 identical over 8 bases. The sequenced sample was blood. This clonotype originated in a girl aged 10-17 years with multiple sclerosis. CDR3 region: CSARDREASYEQYF. The CDR3 DNA sequence: TGCAGTGCTAGGGACAGGGAAGCCTCCTACGAGCAGTACTTC.